This TCR beta chain came from a study of blood T cell repertoires in COVID-19. Trimming removed 0 bases from V and 0 bases from J, with 6 bases in between. Germline CDR1 is MNHEY and CDR2 is SVGAGI. CDR3 size: 15 residues. Which cohort a participant joined came from the clinical history participants gave. In the original analysis: Estimation of nucleated cell counts was performed using reference gene primer amplification. Profiled with immunoSEQ multiplex PCR; TCRdb holds only in-frame clones, not every one. V and J calls and clone size are as listed in that table; D and trimming were resolved from the DNA. The data show some 200,000 clones, 75% to 85% seen once.

The receptor was derived from a man aged 40-49 years who had recovered from COVID-19. The rearrangement links TRBV6-5 to TRBJ1-3, with D uncertain. Sequencing used PBMCs or T cells enriched from blood (not recorded which). CDR3 residues: CASSYSSLSGNTIYF. The DNA of the CDR3 is TGTGCCAGCAGTTACTCATCCCTCTCTGGAAACACCATATATTTT.